The 8 T cell receptor beta chains below all came from one sample that was sequenced in a study of blood T cell repertoires in COVID-19. Using immunoSEQ multiplex PCR, the repertoire was profiled, and TCRdb retains in-frame clones only, with some absent. Of around 64,000 clones listed, 85% to 90% are singletons. The source material was peripheral blood. The receptors were sampled from a man aged 50-60 years with active COVID-19.

The chain carries TRBV4-3 and TRBJ2-7; 11 nucleotides line up with TRBD1. V shed 4 bases and J 1 base; nucleotides not matched to a gene: 3. Germline V lookup: CDR1 LGHNA, CDR2 YSLEER. This CDR3 is 15 amino acids long. As DNA, the CDR3 is TGCGCCAGCAGCCGTGGACAGGGGGCTTCCTACGAGCAGTACTTC. Amino acid sequence: CASSRGQGASYEQYF.

The V and J genes are TRBV9 and TRBJ2-7; TRBD2 agrees at 11 bases. This CDR3 spans 15 amino acids. The V and J ends lost 3 bases and 5 bases, in that order; junction bases with no gene match: 7. In germline, CDR1 is SGDLS, CDR2 YYNGEE. CDR3 DNA sequence: TGTGCCAGCAGCGGAGTTAGCGGGAGGGCCGACGAGCAGTACTTC. Protein sequence: CASSGVSGRADEQYF.

A single count supports this clone. J is TRBJ2-7 and V is TRBV6-6, with 11 positions matching TRBD1. Germline CDR1 is MNHNY and CDR2 is SVGAGI (reference sequence). V was pared by 6 bases and J by 2 bases, with 6 bases of the junction left unmatched. The CDR3 spans 15 residues. Here the CDR3 DNA reads TGTGCCAGCAGCCGTGGGACAGGGGGGACCTACGAGCAGTACTTC. Its protein is CASSRGTGGTYEQYF.

CDR3 residues: CASRRDRSNEQFF. In DNA form, the CDR3 reads TGTGCCAGCAGACGGGACAGAAGCAATGAGCAGTTCTTC. The rearrangement joins TRBV5-6 to TRBJ2-1; TRBD1 matches 7 bases. V gave up 5 bases and J gave up 6 bases; unmatched junction bases: 5. The CDR3 covers 13 residues. Germline CDR1 is SGHDT and CDR2 is YYEEEE.

This chain links TRBV5-1 with TRBJ1-5; D remains unclear. The CDR3 totals 14 residues. V was shortened by 0 bases and J by 3 bases, with 7 bases between the two germline ends. From germline, CDR1 is SGHRS and CDR2 YFSETQ. The CDR3 sequence is CASSLAGDNQPQHF. The CDR3 nucleotides read TGCGCCAGCAGCTTGGCCGGAGACAATCAGCCCCAGCATTTT.

A single count supports this clone. The chain has TRBV5-1 and TRBJ2-7; 9 bases map to TRBD2. The CDR3 totals 17 residues. Trimming at V came to 4 bases and at J to 4 bases, leaving 15 bases not matched to a gene. Per germline, CDR1 SGHRS and CDR2 YFSETQ. In DNA form, the CDR3 reads TGCGCCAGCAGCCCGGGTCTAGGGACGGGACTAGCATACGAGCAGTACTTC. Translated, it gives CASSPGLGTGLAYEQYF.

The chain couples TRBV7-3 to TRBJ2-1; the match to TRBD2 covers 10 bases. The CDR3 is 16 residues long. V lost 0 bases, J lost 7 bases, and 6 bases stayed unmatched. Germline-derived CDR1 and CDR2 are SGHTA and FQGTGA. The CDR3 bases are TGTGCCAGCAGCTTAACGTCTAGCGGGAGTTGGAATGAGCAGTTCTTC. Its protein product is CASSLTSSGSWNEQFF. The whole variable domain, filled in from reference TRBV7-3 and TRBJ2-1, reads GAGVSQTPSNKVTEKGKYVELRCDPISGHTALYWYRQSLGQGPEFLIYFQGTGAADDSGLPNDRFFAVRPEGSVSTLKIQRTERGDSAVYLCASSLTSSGSWNEQFFGPGTRLTVL.

This chain links TRBV25-1 with TRBJ2-1; D gene unclear. CDR1 MGHDK and CDR2 SYGVNS come from the germline V gene. Trimming pared 4 bases from V and 1 base from J, leaving 11 bases between. The CDR3 has 15 amino acids. The chain's CDR3 is CASSARTISYNEQFF. Here the CDR3 DNA reads TGTGCCAGCAGTGCCAGAACAATTTCCTACAATGAGCAGTTCTTC.